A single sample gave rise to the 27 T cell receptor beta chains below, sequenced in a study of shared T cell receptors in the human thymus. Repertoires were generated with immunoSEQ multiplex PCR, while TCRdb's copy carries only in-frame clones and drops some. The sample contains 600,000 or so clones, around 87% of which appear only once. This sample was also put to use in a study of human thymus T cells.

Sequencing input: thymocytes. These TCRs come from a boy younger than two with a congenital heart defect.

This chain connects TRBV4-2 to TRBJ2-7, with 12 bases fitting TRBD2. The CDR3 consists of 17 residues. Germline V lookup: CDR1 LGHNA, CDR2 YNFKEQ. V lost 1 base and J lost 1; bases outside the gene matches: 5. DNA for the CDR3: TGTGCCAGCAGCCAAGTTATAGGACTAGCGGGGTCCTACGAGCAGTACTTC. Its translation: CASSQVIGLAGSYEQYF.

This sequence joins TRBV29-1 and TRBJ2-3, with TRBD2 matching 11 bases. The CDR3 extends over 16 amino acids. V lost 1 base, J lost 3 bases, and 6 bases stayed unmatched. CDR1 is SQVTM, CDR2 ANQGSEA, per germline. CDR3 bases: TGCAGCGTTGAAGCACTAGCGGGAGCCGGGACAGATACGCAGTATTTT. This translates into CSVEALAGAGTDTQYF.

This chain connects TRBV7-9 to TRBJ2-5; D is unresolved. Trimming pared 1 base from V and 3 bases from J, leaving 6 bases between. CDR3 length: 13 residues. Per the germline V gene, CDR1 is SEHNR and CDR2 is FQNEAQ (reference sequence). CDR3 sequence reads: CASSLGQEETQYF. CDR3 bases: TGTGCCAGCAGCTTAGGCCAGGAAGAGACCCAGTACTTC.

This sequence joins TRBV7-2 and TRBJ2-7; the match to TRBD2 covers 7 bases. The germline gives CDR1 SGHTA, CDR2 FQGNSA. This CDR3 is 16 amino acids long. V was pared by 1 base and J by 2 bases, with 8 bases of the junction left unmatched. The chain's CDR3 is CASSLGSGVAPYEQYF. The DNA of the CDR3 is TGTGCCAGCAGCTTAGGCAGCGGGGTGGCCCCCTACGAGCAGTACTTC. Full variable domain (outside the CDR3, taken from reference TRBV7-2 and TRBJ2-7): GAGVSQSPSNKVTEKGKDVELRCDPISGHTALYWYRQSLGQGLEFLIYFQGNSAPDKSGLPSDRFSAERTGGSVSTLTIQRTQQEDSAVYLCASSLGSGVAPYEQYFGPGTRLTVT.

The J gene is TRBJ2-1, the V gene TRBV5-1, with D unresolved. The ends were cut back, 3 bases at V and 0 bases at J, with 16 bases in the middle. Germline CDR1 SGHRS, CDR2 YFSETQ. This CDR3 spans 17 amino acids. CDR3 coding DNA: TGCGCCAGCAGCTCCCCACCCCCCTTCAGCTCCTACAATGAGCAGTTCTTC. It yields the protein CASSSPPPFSSYNEQFF.

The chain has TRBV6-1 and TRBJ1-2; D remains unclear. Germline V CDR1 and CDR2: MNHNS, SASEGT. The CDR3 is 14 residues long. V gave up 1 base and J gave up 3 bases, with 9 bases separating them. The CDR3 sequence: CASSEGSQYYGYTF. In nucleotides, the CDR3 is TGTGCCAGCAGTGAAGGGAGTCAATACTATGGCTACACCTTC.

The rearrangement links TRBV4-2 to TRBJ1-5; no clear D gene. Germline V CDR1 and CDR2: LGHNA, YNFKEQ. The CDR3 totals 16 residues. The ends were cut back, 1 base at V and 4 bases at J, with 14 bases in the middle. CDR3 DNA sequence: TGTGCCAGCAGCCAAGTTGCGGACTGGTCAAATCAGCCCCAGCATTTT. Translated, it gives CASSQVADWSNQPQHF.

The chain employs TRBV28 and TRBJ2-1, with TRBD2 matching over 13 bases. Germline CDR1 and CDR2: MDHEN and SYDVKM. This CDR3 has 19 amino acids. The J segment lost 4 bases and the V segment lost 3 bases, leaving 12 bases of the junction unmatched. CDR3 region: CASSFLRYRTSGSYNEQFF. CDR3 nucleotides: TGTGCCAGCAGTTTCTTGAGGTACAGGACTAGCGGGAGTTACAATGAGCAGTTCTTC.

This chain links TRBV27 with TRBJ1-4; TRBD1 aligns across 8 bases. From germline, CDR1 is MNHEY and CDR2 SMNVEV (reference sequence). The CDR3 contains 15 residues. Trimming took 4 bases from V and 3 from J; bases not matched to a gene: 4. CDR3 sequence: CASSSTGGANEKLFF. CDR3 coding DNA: TGTGCCAGCAGTTCCACAGGGGGGGCTAATGAAAAACTGTTTTTT. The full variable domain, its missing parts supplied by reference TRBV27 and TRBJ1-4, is EAQVTQNPRYLITVTGKKLTVTCSQNMNHEYMSWYRQDPGLGLRQIYYSMNVEVTDKGDVPEGYKVSRKEKRNFPLILESPSPNQTSLYFCASSSTGGANEKLFFGSGTQLSVL.

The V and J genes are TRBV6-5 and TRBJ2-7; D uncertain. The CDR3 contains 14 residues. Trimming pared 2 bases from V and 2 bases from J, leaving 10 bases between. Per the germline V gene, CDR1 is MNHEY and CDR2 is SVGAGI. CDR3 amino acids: CASSYGERAYEQYF. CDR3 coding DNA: TGTGCCAGCAGTTACGGAGAAAGAGCCTACGAGCAGTACTTC.

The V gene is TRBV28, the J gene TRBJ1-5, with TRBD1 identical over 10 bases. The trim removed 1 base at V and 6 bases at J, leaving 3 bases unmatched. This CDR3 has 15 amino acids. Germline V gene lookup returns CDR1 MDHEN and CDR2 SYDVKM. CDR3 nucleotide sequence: TGTGCCAGCAGTTTATCCGGGACAGGGGTTCAGCCCCAGCATTTT. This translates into CASSLSGTGVQPQHF.

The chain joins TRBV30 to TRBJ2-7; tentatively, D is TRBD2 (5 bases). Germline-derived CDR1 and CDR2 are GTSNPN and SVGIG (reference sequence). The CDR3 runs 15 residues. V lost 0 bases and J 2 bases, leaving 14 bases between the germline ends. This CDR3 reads CAWSVQAAQTYEQYF. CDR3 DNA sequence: TGTGCCTGGAGTGTACAAGCGGCACAGACCTACGAGCAGTACTTC.

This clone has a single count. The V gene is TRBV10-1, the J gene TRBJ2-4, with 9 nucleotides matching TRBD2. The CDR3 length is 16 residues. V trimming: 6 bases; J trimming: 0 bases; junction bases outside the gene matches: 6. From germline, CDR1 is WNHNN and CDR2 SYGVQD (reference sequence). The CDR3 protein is CASSPTSGIAKNIQYF. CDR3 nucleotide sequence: TGCGCCAGCAGCCCGACTAGCGGAATAGCCAAAAACATTCAGTACTTC.

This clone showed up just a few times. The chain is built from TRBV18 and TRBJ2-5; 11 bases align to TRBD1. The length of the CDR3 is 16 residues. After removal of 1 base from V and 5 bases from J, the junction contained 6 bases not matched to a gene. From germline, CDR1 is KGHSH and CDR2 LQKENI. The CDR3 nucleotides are TGTGCCAGCTCACCACTCGGGACAGGGGGATCGGAGACCCAGTACTTC. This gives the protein CASSPLGTGGSETQYF.

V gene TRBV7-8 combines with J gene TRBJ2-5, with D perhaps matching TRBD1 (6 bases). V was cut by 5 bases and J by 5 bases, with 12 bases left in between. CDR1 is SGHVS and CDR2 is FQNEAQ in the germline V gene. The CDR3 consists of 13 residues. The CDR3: CASSLTGMETQYF. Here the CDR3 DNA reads TGTGCCAGCAGCCTAACAGGGATGGAGACCCAGTACTTC.

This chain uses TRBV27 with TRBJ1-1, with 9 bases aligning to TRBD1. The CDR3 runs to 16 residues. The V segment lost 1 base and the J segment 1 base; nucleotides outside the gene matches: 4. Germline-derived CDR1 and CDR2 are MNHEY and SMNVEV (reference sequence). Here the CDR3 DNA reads TGTGCCAGCAGTTTATGTGGGGACAGGGCGAACACTGAAGCTTTCTTT. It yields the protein CASSLCGDRANTEAFF.

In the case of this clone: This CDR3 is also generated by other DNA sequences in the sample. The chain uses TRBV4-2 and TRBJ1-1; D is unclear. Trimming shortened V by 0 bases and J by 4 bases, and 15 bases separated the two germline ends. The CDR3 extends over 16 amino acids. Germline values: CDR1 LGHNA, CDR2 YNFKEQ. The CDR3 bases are TGTGCCAGCAGCCAAGACGAGGAGGGCGTTAGCACTGAAGCTTTCTTT. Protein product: CASSQDEEGVSTEAFF.

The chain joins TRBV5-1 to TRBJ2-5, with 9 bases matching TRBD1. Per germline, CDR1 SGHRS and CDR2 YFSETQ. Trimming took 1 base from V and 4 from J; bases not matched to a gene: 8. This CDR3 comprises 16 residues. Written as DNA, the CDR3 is TGCGCCAGCAGCTTGACGGGACAGGGTACCCCAGAGACCCAGTACTTC. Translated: CASSLTGQGTPETQYF.

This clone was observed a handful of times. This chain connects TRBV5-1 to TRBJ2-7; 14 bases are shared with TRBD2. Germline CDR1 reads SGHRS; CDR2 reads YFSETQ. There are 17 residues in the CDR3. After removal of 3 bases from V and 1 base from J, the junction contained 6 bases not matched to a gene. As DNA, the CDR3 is TGCGCCAGCAGCTGTCGACTAGCGGGAGGGTCGTCCTACGAGCAGTACTTC. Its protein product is CASSCRLAGGSSYEQYF.

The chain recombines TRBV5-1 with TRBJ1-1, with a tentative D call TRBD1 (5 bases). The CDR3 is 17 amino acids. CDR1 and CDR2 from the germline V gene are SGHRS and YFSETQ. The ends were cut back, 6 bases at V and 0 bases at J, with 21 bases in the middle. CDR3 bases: TGCGCCAGCAAGGTACTAACAGGTAGTACAGTGAACACTGAAGCTTTCTTT. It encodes CASKVLTGSTVNTEAFF.

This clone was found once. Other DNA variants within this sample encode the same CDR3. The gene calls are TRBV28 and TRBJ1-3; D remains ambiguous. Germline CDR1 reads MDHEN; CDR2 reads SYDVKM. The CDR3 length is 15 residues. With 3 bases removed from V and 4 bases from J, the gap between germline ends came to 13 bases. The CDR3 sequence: CASSFRTGTGNTIYF. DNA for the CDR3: TGTGCCAGCAGTTTTCGTACCGGTACGGGAAACACCATATATTTT.

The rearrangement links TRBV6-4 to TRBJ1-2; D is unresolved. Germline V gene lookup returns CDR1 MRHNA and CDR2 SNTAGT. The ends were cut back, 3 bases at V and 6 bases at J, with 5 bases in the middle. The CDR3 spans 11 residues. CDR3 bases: TGTGCCAGCAGTGATTCGGATGGCTACACCTTC. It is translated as CASSDSDGYTF.

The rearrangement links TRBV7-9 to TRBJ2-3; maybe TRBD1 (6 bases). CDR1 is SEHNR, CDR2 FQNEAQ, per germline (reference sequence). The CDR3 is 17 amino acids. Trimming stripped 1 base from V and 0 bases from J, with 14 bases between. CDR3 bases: TGTGCCAGCAGCTTAGAGGGGGTTAGGGTTAGCACAGATACGCAGTATTTT. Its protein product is CASSLEGVRVSTDTQYF.

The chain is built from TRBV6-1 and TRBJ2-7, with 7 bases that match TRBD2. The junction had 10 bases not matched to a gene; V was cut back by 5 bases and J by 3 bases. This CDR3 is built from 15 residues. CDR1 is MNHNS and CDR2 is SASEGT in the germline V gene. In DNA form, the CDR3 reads TGTGCCAGCAGTCCCCGCGGGAGCCCCCACTACGAGCAGTACTTC. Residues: CASSPRGSPHYEQYF.

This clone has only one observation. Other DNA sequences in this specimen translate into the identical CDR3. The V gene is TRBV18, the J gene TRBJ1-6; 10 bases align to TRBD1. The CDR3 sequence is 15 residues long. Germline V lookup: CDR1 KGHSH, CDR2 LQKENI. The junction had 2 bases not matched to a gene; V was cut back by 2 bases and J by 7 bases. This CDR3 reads CASSPGTGDNSPLHF. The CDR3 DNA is TGTGCCAGCTCACCAGGGACAGGGGACAATTCACCCCTCCACTTT.

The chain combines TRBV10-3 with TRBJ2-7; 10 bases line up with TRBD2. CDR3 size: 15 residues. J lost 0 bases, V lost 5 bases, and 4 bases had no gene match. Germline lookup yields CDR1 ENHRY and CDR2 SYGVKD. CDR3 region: CAISRTSGSSYEQYF. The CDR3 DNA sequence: TGTGCCATCAGTCGGACTAGCGGAAGCTCCTACGAGCAGTACTTC.

CDR3 residues: CASSLLRVASYEQYF. DNA for the CDR3: TGTGCCAGCAGTTTGTTGAGGGTGGCGTCCTACGAGCAGTACTTC. V gene TRBV28 combines with J gene TRBJ2-7, with D possibly TRBD2 on 5 matching bases. Germline CDR1 reads MDHEN; CDR2 reads SYDVKM. V lost 3 bases, J lost 1 base, and 13 bases lay in between. This CDR3 comprises 15 residues.